Listed here are 5 T cell receptor beta chains from one sample, sequenced in a study of T cell clonality in common variable immunodeficiency. Broader study findings: Fewer deletions and N-nucleotide insertions were reportedly seen in common variable immunodeficiency TCR beta sequences.

Clones were read by immunoSEQ multiplex PCR, and TCRdb kept only the in-frame ones, dropping some. There are about 33,000 clones in the sample, none observed a single time. What these receptors recognize is not known. The material sequenced was peripheral blood mononuclear cells. The origin of the receptors is a human donor with common variable immunodeficiency.

This clone was seen ten or more times. CDR3 sequence: CASSPTRRAGELFF. CDR3 bases read: TGCGCCAGCAGTCCGACTAGGCGGGCCGGGGAG. This sequence joins TRBV10-1 and TRBJ2-2, with D possibly being TRBD2 (6 bases). With the read ending 3 residues before the CDR3 end, the germline J gene is used to fill in that end. CDR1 and CDR2 (germline): WNHNN, SYGVQD (reference sequence). V was pared by 5 bases and J by 6 bases, with 13 bases between. The CDR3 extends over 14 amino acids.

Notes on this clone: With the read ending 3 residues before the CDR3 end, the germline J gene is used to fill in that end. V gene TRBV5-1 combines with J gene TRBJ1-4; the D gene is possibly TRBD1 (6 bases). CDR3 length: 15 residues. V shed 2 bases and J shed 1 base, with 9 bases lying between them. Germline loops: CDR1 SGHRS, CDR2 YFSETQ. The part of the CDR3 DNA that was read is TGCGCCAGCAGCTTACGGACAGAAACTAATGAAAAA. It yields the protein CASSLRTETNEK. The whole CDR3 sequence reads CASSLRTETNEKLFF.

This clone has a handful of counts. The read terminates 3 residues ahead of where the CDR3 ends, so the germline J gene completes it. The chain joins TRBV7-3 to TRBJ2-3, with 8 positions matching TRBD1. Germline CDR1 and CDR2: SGHTA and FQGTGA. The CDR3 extends over 16 amino acids. J lost 1 base, V lost 3 bases, and 6 bases had no gene match. The part of the CDR3 DNA that was read is TGTGCCAGCAGCTTCTCAAGACAGGGGCGCACAGATACG. Its protein is CASSFSRQGRTDT. The whole CDR3 protein is CASSFSRQGRTDTQYF. The whole variable domain, remainder taken from reference TRBV7-3 and TRBJ2-3, is GAGVSQTPSNKVTEKGKYVELRCDPISGHTALYWYRQSLGQGPEFLIYFQGTGAADDSGLPNDRFFAVRPEGSVSTLKIQRTERGDSAVYLCASSFSRQGRTDTQYFGPGTRLTVL.

The CDR3 sequence: CSARDDRPNQPQHF. The sequenced part of the CDR3 DNA is TGCAGTGCTAGGGACGACAGGCCCAATCAGCCC. The J gene is TRBJ1-5, the V gene TRBV20-1, with D perhaps TRBD1 (6 bases). Coverage ceases 3 residues before the CDR3 finishes, and the germline J gene fills in the end. The length of the CDR3 is 14 residues. Germline CDR1 reads DFQATT; CDR2 reads SNEGSKA (reference sequence). The germline V and J ends were trimmed by 3 bases and 3 bases, with 12 bases remaining between them.

This clone was detected a few times. The covered CDR3 bases are TGTGCCAGCAGCGTACATGAGAACACCGGGGAG. Protein: CASSVHENTGE. From start to end, the CDR3 is CASSVHENTGELFF. The V call is TRBV7-6, the J call TRBJ2-2; the D is unclear. The CDR3 end is not reached by the read, which stops 3 residues before it; the germline J gene fills it in. CDR1 and CDR2 (germline): SGHVS, FNYEAQ. The CDR3 totals 14 residues. The germline V and J ends were trimmed by 5 bases and 1 base, with 8 bases remaining between them.